This T cell receptor (beta chain) is from a study of T cells in Graves' hyperthyroidism and ophthalmopathy. TCR beta CDR3 regions were amplified from RNA transcripts. The HTBI primer set drove a first-round RT-PCR of the TCR CDR3. TCRdb independently ran MiXCR on the multiplex PCR reads; one entry per CDR3 protein. The repertoire holds 750,000 to 900,000 distinct CDR3 sequences, with roughly 40% as singletons. Thyroid ultrasound, orbital computed tomography, clinical symptoms, and serum thyroxine and TRAb underpinned diagnoses. As regards this clonotype: What it binds is not known.

Study findings and constraints: The majority of expanded thyroid clonotypes above 0.001 also appeared in blood. A median about 7 months before onset, the model predicted ophthalmopathy.

The CDR3 is made up of 14 amino acids. V was trimmed by 7 bases and J by 4 bases, leaving 13 bases between them. The germline gives CDR1 LNHDA, CDR2 SQIVND (reference sequence). The sequence was collected from a man aged 18 to 30 with Graves' hyperthyroidism. V gene TRBV19 combines with J gene TRBJ2-2; TRBD2 might be the D (5 bases). The sequenced sample was blood. The CDR3 coding sequence is TGTGCCAGTATCGAGAGAGGGTTCACCGGGGAGCTGTTTTTT. This codes for CASIERGFTGELFF.